Sequencing of this TCR beta chain was carried out in a study of T cells in Graves' hyperthyroidism and ophthalmopathy. Germline V gives CDR1 MNHNS, CDR2 SASEGT. There are 11 residues in the CDR3. V dropped 6 bases and J dropped 9 bases, with 9 bases sitting between them. Amplified TCR beta CDR3 regions came from RNA transcripts. HTBI primers were employed in a first-round RT-PCR of the TCR CDR3. A single record per CDR3 protein comes from TCRdb applying MiXCR to the multiplex PCR reads. The sample shows almost 600,000 distinct CDR3 sequences, roughly 14% of them seen only once. This clonotype was found many times.

J is TRBJ2-1 and V is TRBV6-1; perhaps TRBD2 as D (5 bases). This clonotype originated in a woman in her 30s with Graves' hyperthyroidism that later progressed to Graves' ophthalmopathy. Sequenced sample: blood. The CDR3 bases are TGTGCCAGCAGAGCGGTACGTGAGCAGTTCTTC. Its translation is CASRAVREQFF.